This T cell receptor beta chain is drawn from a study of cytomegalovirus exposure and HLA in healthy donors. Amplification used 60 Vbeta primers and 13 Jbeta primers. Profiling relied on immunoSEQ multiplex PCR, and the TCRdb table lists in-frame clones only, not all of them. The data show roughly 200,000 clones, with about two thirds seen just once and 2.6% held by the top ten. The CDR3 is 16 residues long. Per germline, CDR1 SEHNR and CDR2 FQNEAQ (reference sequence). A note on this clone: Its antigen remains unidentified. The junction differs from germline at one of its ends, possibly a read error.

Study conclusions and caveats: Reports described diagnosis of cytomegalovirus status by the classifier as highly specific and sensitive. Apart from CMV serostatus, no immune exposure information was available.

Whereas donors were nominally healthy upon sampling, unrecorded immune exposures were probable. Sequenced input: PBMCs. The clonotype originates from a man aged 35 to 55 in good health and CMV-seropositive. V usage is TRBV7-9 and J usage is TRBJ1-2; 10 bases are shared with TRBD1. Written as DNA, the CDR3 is TGTTCCAGCAGCTCCCACGGCGACAGGGGGCTTTGGGGCTACACCTTC. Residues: CSSSSHGDRGLWGYTF.